The sequence of this T cell receptor beta chain was determined in a study of T-cell memory formation after mild COVID-19. The 5'RACE method, run with constant-segment primers, produced TCR alpha and TCR beta cDNA libraries (carrying sample barcodes and UMIs). TCRdb processed the 5' RACE reads anew with MiXCR; each CDR3 protein has one entry. The sample lists about 430,000 distinct CDR3 sequences; around 24% were seen once. Germline V CDR1 and CDR2: MNHNY, SVGAGI (reference sequence). This CDR3 is built from 12 residues. Trimming shortened V by 4 bases and J by 6 bases, and 10 bases separated the two germline ends. The table lists this clonotype with a few counts.

Sequences were obtained from PBMCs or a T cell subset sorted from them (not recorded which). The V gene is TRBV6-6, the J gene TRBJ2-7; tentative D call: TRBD1 (5 bases). This clonotype was sampled from an adult woman who had mild COVID-19 (a few samples of this study predate the infection). Cell type and time point are not known. For the CDR3, the DNA is TGTGCCAGCAGTTCGACAGTTGTCGAGCAGTACTTC. Its translation is CASSSTVVEQYF.